The sequence of this T cell receptor (beta chain) was determined in a study of T-cell reconstitution after alpha-beta-depleted transplantation in children. The J segment lost 6 bases and the V segment lost 0 bases, leaving 13 bases of the junction unmatched. Germline V CDR1 and CDR2: MGHRA, YSYEKL. The CDR3 consists of 18 residues. A TCRbeta library incorporating unique molecular identifiers was prepared. TCRdb fed the PCR reads into MiXCR, producing one record per CDR3 protein. The profile shows about a million distinct CDR3 sequences, 25% to 35% of them singletons. The sequenced sample was PBMCs, mostly from graft donor cells, obtained 360 days after TCRalphabeta/CD19-depleted stem cell transplant. This chain connects TRBV4-1 to TRBJ2-1; 8 bases are a match to TRBD1. This clonotype originated in a boy in the first two years of life who had a stem cell transplant for SCID, so the T cells may come from the graft donor. CDR3 DNA: TGCGCCAGCAGCCAAGATCTTCCCCAGGGGGCCTACCTCAATGAGCAGTTCTTC. Translated, it gives CASSQDLPQGAYLNEQFF.